Below, 13 T cell receptor beta chains from the same sample are listed, as sequenced in a study of blood T cells in healthy people across ages. Then a second PCR, running roughly 7 to 12 cycles, was carried out with a sample-barcoded 5' primer and a J-beta primer mix. TCRdb redid the calling of the 5' RACE reads with MiXCR, one entry per CDR3 protein. The sample has 600,000 to 900,000 distinct CDR3 sequences; roughly 25% are singletons. These data also formed part of another study, on T cells of mothers and their children.

Material: blood. These receptors originate from a boy younger than 18 in good health.

J is TRBJ1-3 and V is TRBV28; tentatively, D is TRBD1 (6 bases). Germline values: CDR1 MDHEN, CDR2 SYDVKM. The CDR3 consists of 17 residues. V dropped 3 bases and J dropped 4 bases, with 19 bases sitting between them. The CDR3 nucleotides are TGTGCCAGCAGTTTTTCCGACACAGGGATTCGCGGAAACACCATATATTTT. It is translated as CASSFSDTGIRGNTIYF.

A word on this clonotype: At one end, the junction sequence differs from germline, possibly due to a read error. CDR3 in amino acids: CASSPGQGGTDAQYF. As DNA, the CDR3 is TGTGCCAGCAGTCCGGGACAGGGGGGCACAGATGCGCAGTATTTT. The chain carries TRBV27 and TRBJ2-3; 11 bases agree with TRBD1. The CDR3 sequence is 15 residues long. CDR1 is MNHEY and CDR2 is SMNVEV in the germline V gene (reference sequence).

The rearrangement links TRBV20-1 to TRBJ2-3, with 10 positions matching TRBD2. This CDR3 contains 16 residues. V shed 3 bases and J 0 bases; nucleotides not matched to a gene: 6. Germline loops: CDR1 DFQATT, CDR2 SNEGSKA (reference sequence). CDR3 bases: TGCAGTGCTAGTCCCCCAGCGGGAGGGAGCACAGATACGCAGTATTTT. It yields the protein CSASPPAGGSTDTQYF.

This clonotype was found a few times. V gene TRBV19 combines with J gene TRBJ2-1, with 11 bases aligning to TRBD2. This CDR3 is built from 15 residues. Germline CDR1 LNHDA, CDR2 SQIVND (reference sequence). The junction had 3 bases not matched to a gene; V was cut back by 4 bases and J by 4 bases. The CDR3 coding sequence is TGTGCCAGTAGTAGGCCTAGCGGGGGGTACAATGAGCAGTTCTTC. Translating gives CASSRPSGGYNEQFF.

Only a few counts were recorded for this clonotype. J is TRBJ2-7 and V is TRBV5-1; TRBD1 matches 8 bases. The trim removed 4 bases at V and 3 bases at J, leaving 6 bases unmatched. This CDR3 is 14 amino acids long. The germline V gene encodes CDR1 SGHRS and CDR2 YFSETQ. The CDR3 sequence: CASSLDREHYEQYF. For the CDR3, the DNA is TGCGCCAGCAGCCTGGACAGGGAGCACTACGAGCAGTACTTC.

DNA of the CDR3: TGTGCCAGCAGTGAAGTCGGGACCAAAAACATTCAGTACTTC. This translates into CASSEVGTKNIQYF. The chain carries TRBV25-1 and TRBJ2-4; tentatively, D is TRBD2 (5 bases). The CDR3 runs 14 residues. In germline, CDR1 is MGHDK, CDR2 SYGVNS. Trimming shortened V by 2 bases and J by 2 bases, and 7 bases separated the two germline ends.

This chain joins TRBV6-6 and TRBJ1-1; D call uncertain. CDR1 is MNHNY and CDR2 is SVGAGI in the germline V gene (reference sequence). The CDR3 is 13 amino acids. Trimming removed 0 bases from V and 6 bases from J, with 8 bases in between. CDR3 sequence: CASSYSSGAEAFF. CDR3 coding DNA: TGTGCCAGCAGTTACTCTTCGGGCGCTGAAGCTTTCTTT.

This rearrangement joins TRBV3-1 to TRBJ2-7, with a weak D call TRBD2 (6 bases). The germline V gene has CDR1 LGHDT and CDR2 YNNKEL (reference sequence). With 0 bases removed from V and 6 bases from J, the gap between germline ends came to 18 bases. The CDR3 consists of 16 residues. The CDR3 DNA reads as TGTGCCAGCAGCCAAGATCTCTTTCAGGGAGGTTTCGAGCAGTACTTC. It is translated as CASSQDLFQGGFEQYF.

In its sample, this clonotype was seen a few times. The rearrangement joins TRBV29-1 to TRBJ2-7; 8 nucleotides line up with TRBD2. Per the germline V gene, CDR1 is SQVTM and CDR2 is ANQGSEA. The CDR3 is made up of 18 amino acids. The ends lost 0 bases at V and 1 base at J; junction bases unmatched: 14. The CDR3 nucleotides read TGCAGCGTTGAAGATATTCGCATAGCGGGGAGCCCTTCCTACGAGCAGTACTTC. Translation gives CSVEDIRIAGSPSYEQYF.

This clonotype was detected only a few times. V is TRBV7-9 and J is TRBJ1-1; maybe TRBD1 (5 bases). Germline V lookup: CDR1 SEHNR, CDR2 FQNEAQ (reference sequence). The CDR3 is 16 amino acids. Trimming cost V 1 base and J 11 bases, with 23 bases left between them. This chain's CDR3 is CASSLGQQGGARGAFF. The CDR3 DNA reads TGTGCCAGCAGCTTAGGGCAGCAGGGTGGAGCCCGGGGGGCTTTCTTT.

This clonotype was seen a handful of times. V and J are TRBV2 and TRBJ2-1; D not resolved. Trimming took off 3 bases at V and 7 bases at J, with 10 bases between the two ends. CDR1 is SNHLY, CDR2 FYNNEI, per germline. There are 13 residues in the CDR3. For the CDR3, the DNA is TGTGCCAGCAGTGATGTACTGACTAATGAGCAGTTCTTC. Its protein is CASSDVLTNEQFF.

In this sample, this clonotype turned up a few times. The J gene is TRBJ2-5, the V gene TRBV5-1, with TRBD1 matching 7 bases. The J call may be incorrect, as the DNA end agrees better with TRBJ2-7. The germline CDR1 and CDR2 sequences are SGHRS and YFSETQ. The CDR3 consists of 15 residues. This CDR3 reads CASSLLQGKVGEQYF. DNA for the CDR3: TGCGCCAGCAGCTTGCTACAGGGGAAGGTGGGCGAGCAGTACTTC.

This clonotype was detected only once. The chain is built from TRBV7-3 and TRBJ2-3; TRBD1 matches 8 bases. Germline V lookup: CDR1 SGHTA, CDR2 FQGTGA. V lost 2 bases, J lost 5 bases, and 6 bases stayed unmatched. The CDR3 is made up of 15 amino acids. CDR3 loop: CASSLWAGGEDTQYF. The DNA for the CDR3 is TGTGCCAGCAGCTTATGGGCAGGGGGCGAAGATACGCAGTATTTT.